One sample yielded the 21 T cell receptor beta chains listed below, sequenced in a study of shared clonotypes between healthy human individuals. Naive CD8 cells, CD45RO-negative and positively selected for CCR7, excluded terminally differentiated effector memory CD45RA+ cells. Measured with immunoSEQ multiplex PCR; TCRdb has only the in-frame clones, and not every one. The sample includes 1.5 million to 2.5 million clones, roughly 95% of them seen just once. Sequenced input: naive CD8+ T cells sorted from blood. The receptor set was obtained from a man between 18 and 35 years old in good health.

The V call is TRBV5-1, the J call TRBJ2-2; TRBD1 matches 7 bases. This CDR3 spans 17 amino acids. In germline, CDR1 is SGHRS, CDR2 YFSETQ. The V gene end was trimmed by 4 bases and the J gene end by 1 base; junction bases not matched to a gene: 10. The CDR3 bases are TGCGCCAGCAGCCCCCGGGACAGACCAGAGAACACCGGGGAGCTGTTTTTT. Protein: CASSPRDRPENTGELFF. The full variable domain, with the rest looked up from reference TRBV5-1 and TRBJ2-2, is KAGVTQTPRYLIKTRGQQVTLSCSPISGHRSVSWYQQTPGQGLQFLFEYFSETQRNKGNFPGRFSGRQFSNSRSEMNVSTLELGDSALYLCASSPRDRPENTGELFFGEGSRLTVL.

The V gene is TRBV10-2, the J gene TRBJ2-1, with TRBD2 matching over 15 bases. CDR3 size: 18 residues. Germline-derived CDR1 and CDR2 are WSHSY and SAAADI. The V gene end was trimmed by 2 bases and the J gene end by 5 bases; junction bases not matched to a gene: 7. CDR3 sequence (DNA): TGCGCCAGCAGTGAGCCCGGACTAGCGGGAGGGCAGCACAATGAGCAGTTCTTC. This encodes CASSEPGLAGGQHNEQFF.

This chain uses TRBV23-1 with TRBJ1-2; no reliable D call. TRBV23-1 is noted as an ORF with a role that remains uncertain. V lost 6 bases and J lost 6, with 14 bases in between. CDR3 size: 13 residues. The CDR3 DNA reads as TGCGCCAGCAGCCCCCCCCTAAAGGATGGCTACACCTTC. Translating it yields CASSPPLKDGYTF.

The chain joins TRBV9 to TRBJ2-2; D unresolved. The CDR3 contains 15 residues. CDR1 SGDLS and CDR2 YYNGEE come from the germline V gene. The V end lost 3 bases, the J end lost 4 bases, and 13 bases lay between the germline ends. The CDR3 spells CASSDHPRVTGELFF. CDR3 nucleotide sequence: TGTGCCAGCAGCGACCATCCCCGGGTCACCGGGGAGCTGTTTTTT.

This chain connects TRBV4-1 to TRBJ2-1, with 8 nucleotides matching TRBD2. V lost 1 base to trimming and J lost 7 bases; unmatched junction nucleotides: 9. The CDR3 sequence is 16 residues long. Germline lookup yields CDR1 MGHRA and CDR2 YSYEKL. The CDR3 DNA reads as TGCGCCAGCAGCCAAGTGGCGGGGGGCCTTGGTAATGAGCAGTTCTTC. This translates into CASSQVAGGLGNEQFF.

This chain connects TRBV6-5 to TRBJ1-3; D may be TRBD1 (5 bases). Trimming stripped 2 bases from V and 8 bases from J, with 16 bases between. Germline lookup yields CDR1 MNHEY and CDR2 SVGAGI. The CDR3 has 15 residues. CDR3 sequence (DNA): TGTGCCAGCAGTTACCGGGAGGGGACGTGGTACACCATATATTTT. Protein sequence: CASSYREGTWYTIYF.

The chain uses TRBV4-1 and TRBJ2-2; the match to TRBD1 covers 10 bases. Germline V gives CDR1 MGHRA, CDR2 YSYEKL. The ends lost 0 bases at V and 6 bases at J; junction bases unmatched: 7. This CDR3 is 17 amino acids long. The DNA for the CDR3 is TGCGCCAGCAGCCAAGAACCGACAGGGGGCCTCGCCGGGGAGCTGTTTTTT. Protein product: CASSQEPTGGLAGELFF.

The chain has TRBV11-2 and TRBJ2-7; D is possibly TRBD2 (7 bases). Germline CDR1 and CDR2: SGHAT and FQNNGV. The CDR3 has 14 amino acids. V lost 1 base and J lost 6, with 13 bases in between. CDR3 sequence reads: CASSLVGGAGEQYF. CDR3 coding DNA: TGTGCCAGCAGCTTAGTAGGGGGGGCCGGCGAGCAGTACTTC.

This rearrangement joins TRBV7-9 to TRBJ2-4; TRBD1 might be the D (5 bases). The V gene lost 4 bases and the J gene lost 0 bases, with 13 bases spanning the gap. In germline, CDR1 is SEHNR, CDR2 FQNEAQ (reference sequence). The CDR3 runs to 16 residues. The CDR3 reads CASSSPGPLAKNIQYF. In DNA form, the CDR3 reads TGTGCCAGCAGCTCCCCAGGGCCACTAGCCAAAAACATTCAGTACTTC.

Points on this clone: In the same sample, other DNA sequences code for this CDR3. This chain uses TRBV9 with TRBJ1-2, with a possible D match to TRBD1 (6 bases). Trimming cost V 0 bases and J 5 bases, with 11 bases left between them. Germline assignment: CDR1 SGDLS and CDR2 YYNGEE. CDR3 length: 14 residues. The CDR3, as DNA: TGTGCCAGCAGCGTAGGAGGGGGTAGTTATGGCTACACCTTC. This codes for CASSVGGGSYGYTF.

This clone showed up just once. V usage is TRBV6-6 and J usage is TRBJ2-5; TRBD2 matches 7 bases. Germline V gene data show CDR1 as MNHNY and CDR2 as SVGAGI (reference sequence). CDR3 size: 15 residues. V shed 0 bases, J shed 5 bases, and the junction held 6 bases outside the gene matches. CDR3 coding DNA: TGTGCCAGCAGTTACTCGAGCGGGACGGGTGAGACCCAGTACTTC. This encodes CASSYSSGTGETQYF.

This chain connects TRBV7-6 to TRBJ2-3; TRBD2 matches at 7 bases. This CDR3 has 16 residues. With 0 bases clipped from V and 1 base from J, the junction kept 4 bases outside the gene matches. Germline CDR1 SGHVS, CDR2 FNYEAQ. The CDR3 is CASSLALAERTDTQYF. CDR3 nucleotides: TGTGCCAGCAGCTTAGCCCTAGCGGAGCGCACAGATACGCAGTATTTT.

The V call is TRBV2, the J call TRBJ1-1; no firm D call. Germline values: CDR1 SNHLY, CDR2 FYNNEI. CDR3 length equals 16 residues. V shed 4 bases and J shed 0 bases, with 15 bases lying between them. The CDR3 DNA reads as TGTGCCAGCAGTGGATCCCTCACTTGGATGAACACTGAAGCTTTCTTT. Its translation: CASSGSLTWMNTEAFF.

The gene calls are TRBV7-9 and TRBJ1-4, with D uncertain. Germline V gene lookup returns CDR1 SEHNR and CDR2 FQNEAQ (reference sequence). The CDR3 length is 16 residues. V lost 5 bases to trimming and J lost 0 bases, with 13 bases between them. CDR3 loop: CASSPWMAATNEKLFF. The CDR3 bases are TGTGCCAGCAGCCCCTGGATGGCTGCAACTAATGAAAAACTGTTTTTT.

This chain links TRBV2 with TRBJ2-7; 15 nucleotides line up with TRBD2. The CDR3 is 16 residues long. V was pared by 4 bases and J by 2 bases, with 3 bases of the junction left unmatched. Germline assignment: CDR1 SNHLY and CDR2 FYNNEI. As DNA, the CDR3 is TGTGCCAGCAGTGCGGGACTAGCGGGAGGCGCCTACGAGCAGTACTTC. The encoded protein is CASSAGLAGGAYEQYF.

This clone was recorded only once. CDR3 sequence: CASTNWTEPYGYTF. The DNA of the CDR3 is TGCGCCAGCACCAATTGGACAGAGCCCTATGGCTACACCTTC. The J gene is TRBJ1-2, the V gene TRBV10-2, with TRBD1 as a possible D gene (6 bases). There are 14 residues in the CDR3. Trimming removed 7 bases from V and 4 bases from J, with 16 bases in between. Germline loops: CDR1 WSHSY, CDR2 SAAADI.

J is TRBJ1-2 and V is TRBV7-8; D not resolved. This CDR3 has 16 residues. Trimming removed 3 bases from V and 2 bases from J, with 16 bases in between. Germline V gives CDR1 SGHVS, CDR2 FQNEAQ. This CDR3 reads CASSFPGISLNYGYTF. The CDR3 DNA follows: TGTGCCAGCAGCTTCCCGGGAATCTCCCTCAACTATGGCTACACCTTC.

The chain couples TRBV5-4 to TRBJ1-1; perhaps TRBD1 as D (5 bases). V was pared by 2 bases and J by 4 bases, with 15 bases between. The length of the CDR3 is 15 residues. In germline, CDR1 is SGHNT, CDR2 YYREEE (reference sequence). CDR3 sequence reads: CASSFGGGWSTEAFF. The CDR3 coding sequence is TGTGCCAGCAGCTTCGGGGGGGGTTGGTCCACTGAAGCTTTCTTT.

The V call is TRBV4-3, the J call TRBJ1-4; no reliable D call. Germline V CDR1 and CDR2: LGHNA, YSLEER. Deletions cut 1 base from V and 8 bases from J, with 11 bases between. The length of the CDR3 is 14 residues. DNA of the CDR3: TGCGCCAGCAGCCAAGGAGTAGTGGGAGAAAAACTGTTTTTT. This sequence encodes CASSQGVVGEKLFF.

V is TRBV2 and J is TRBJ2-3, with D possibly matching TRBD2 (6 bases). V shed 4 bases and J shed 0 bases, with 14 bases lying between them. The CDR3 has 16 residues. CDR1 is SNHLY, CDR2 FYNNEI, per germline. The CDR3 DNA reads TGTGCCAGCAGTGGGGCGGGGCGAGCTAGCACAGATACGCAGTATTTT. This gives the protein CASSGAGRASTDTQYF.

The V gene is TRBV28, the J gene TRBJ2-1, with 13 bases fitting TRBD2. Germline V gene data show CDR1 as MDHEN and CDR2 as SYDVKM. Unmatched junction bases numbered 16, after V lost 6 bases and J lost 8 bases. The CDR3 spans 18 residues. CDR3 nucleotide sequence: TGTGCCAGCAGCCTCCGGACTAGCGGGGGCCTCGAGACTTATGAGCAGTTCTTC. It is translated as CASSLRTSGGLETYEQFF.